The clone carrying this T cell receptor (beta chain) was recorded many times. Its antigen is as yet unknown. For TCR, cDNA came from 5'RACE template switching, which added a universal primer site and UMIs. TCRdb reprocessed the 5' RACE reads with MiXCR, giving one entry per CDR3 protein. The sample consists of about 630,000 distinct CDR3 sequences, 10% to 15% of them appearing once. This entry is derived from a study of T cells after yellow fever vaccination. Study-wide findings and caveats: There was a small share of clonotypes that showed up in both the CD4 and CD8 compartments.

The source was PBMCs, collected on the day of the yellow fever booster vaccination. The TCR originated in a man aged 25 to 40 who received the YFV17D yellow fever vaccine.

The CDR3 nucleotides are TGTGCCATCAGTGAGTGGGACAGGGGACAAGAGACCCAGTACTTC. It specifies CAISEWDRGQETQYF. The chain links TRBV10-3 to TRBJ2-5; 10 bases map to TRBD1. The junction had 1 base not matched to a gene; V was cut back by 1 base and J by 2 bases. Per the germline V gene, CDR1 is ENHRY and CDR2 is SYGVKD. The CDR3 totals 15 residues.